The subject of this entry is one T cell receptor beta chain. Per the germline V gene, CDR1 is SGHNT and CDR2 is YENEEA. V lost 5 bases, J lost 1 base, and 5 bases stayed unmatched. The CDR3 is 16 amino acids. TCRdb recomputed calls from the 5' RACE reads with MiXCR, one row per CDR3 protein. The sample contains 300,000 to 350,000 distinct CDR3 sequences, 3% to 4.5% of which appear only once. This entry is derived from a study of T cells after yellow fever vaccination. The input for sequencing was PBMCs, taken 5 days after the yellow fever booster vaccination. The V gene is TRBV11-3, the J gene TRBJ2-2; 9 bases line up with TRBD2. This receptor was obtained from a man aged 18-30 years who received the YFV17D yellow fever vaccine. CDR3 amino acids: CASSASSGENTGELFF. The CDR3 nucleotides are TGTGCCAGCAGCGCATCTAGCGGGGAGAACACCGGGGAGCTGTTTTTT. The full variable domain, in which reference TRBV11-3 and TRBJ2-2 provide the parts outside the CDR3, is EAGVVQSPRYKIIEKKQPVAFWCNPISGHNTLYWYLQNLGQGPELLIRYENEEAVDDSQLPKDRFSAERLKGVDSTLKIQPAELGDSAVYLCASSASSGENTGELFFGEGSRLTVL.